The table lists the clone carrying this T cell receptor beta chain with a few counts. At one of its ends the junction is not consistent with the germline gene, which may arise from a read error. The CDR3 is made up of 14 amino acids. Germline lookup yields CDR1 MDHEN and CDR2 SYDVKM. This record belongs to a study of neurological immune-mediated disorders. It was by 5'RACE with 10-nucleotide random UMIs that the cDNA was made. TCRdb itself ran the 5' RACE reads through MiXCR, one entry per CDR3 protein. Of about 46,000 distinct CDR3 sequences in the sample, around 4.5% were seen once. The sequenced sample consisted of PBMCs. The chain links TRBV28 to TRBJ1-5, with a tentative D call TRBD1 (5 bases). The sequence came from a woman aged 55-69 years with multiple sclerosis. CDR3 nucleotides: TGTGCCTCTTGCCCCCCTGGGGCACATCAGCCCCAGAATTTT. Protein: CASCPPGAHQPQNF.